The T cell receptor (beta chain) under discussion was sequenced for a study of blood T cell repertoires in COVID-19 (dated by TCRdb to about 2020). Broadly, across the study: The collaborator samples originated in the United States, Italy and Spain and spanned the acute and convalescent phases of COVID-19. The material from the prospective study consisted of cDNA or gDNA derived from T cells, B-cell-depleted T cells, or PBMCs. The dataset comprised deeply sampled blood TCRbeta repertoires from subjects exposed to, actively infected with, or recovered from COVID-19. A freely available public database, intended as a resource for researchers studying the immune response to SARS-CoV-2, is where the repertoires were released. The samples were drawn from two sources: the first 160 participants of the ongoing ImmuneRACE study, and 1,200 or so subjects contributed by 6 global collaborators. Sample metadata almost always included a de-identified subject ID, COVID-19 status, age in years and sex. Where available, HLA class I and class II types were obtained from metadata supplied by the sample provider rather than from assay-based typing.

The CDR3 has 13 amino acids, counting the end cysteine and phenylalanine. Only the CDR3 DNA stays, 39 bases, in frame from base 1. V lost 8 bases and J lost 5 bases, and the count of bases not matched to a germline gene is 6. The germline V gene supplies CDR1 SNHLY and CDR2 FYNNEI. What the study reported, not specific to this receptor: Clinical and demographic metadata were provided uncurated, with the amount varying by source and participant.

About this clone itself: The antigen this receptor binds is unknown. Base quality data are lacking; no much larger clone is found one base away.

TCRbeta CDR3 regions were amplified from genomic DNA using the immunoSEQ Assay, a bias-controlled multiplex PCR. For the original study's pipeline: Nucleated cell counts per sample were estimated from amplification of reference gene primers within the assay. To quantify the absolute abundance of each unique TCRbeta CDR3 rearrangement, sequence reads were collapsed and filtered. For each sample, productive Simpson clonality was calculated as the square root of Simpson's diversity index over productive rearrangements. Sourced from immuneACCESS, this table was stored by TCRdb with only in-frame sequences that have V and J called. A share of the clones is absent; for the studies checked, an unresolved V gene accounts for under half, and the remainder has no known explanation. V and J calls and clone size are given by that table; D and trimming were obtained from the DNA. The table for this sample lists tens of thousands of clones; approximately 78% of them were counted only once. The ten top clones hold approximately 14% of the sample.

Each collaborating institution followed its own protocols to collect whole blood in K2EDTA tubes. For TCRbeta analysis, collaborators shipped samples as frozen whole blood, isolated PBMCs, or DNA extracted from either of those sample types. This clonotype was obtained from a human donor with acute or convalescent COVID-19. The donor label of this sample is uncertain. The chain links TRBV2 with TRBJ1-5, with 7 bases matching TRBD1. Sequenced: peripheral blood. The DNA sequence is given as TGTGCCAGCGGTGGACAGGCCCATCAGCCCCAGCATTTT. It translates to CASGGQAHQPQHF.